This T cell receptor (beta chain) was found in a study of shared clonotypes between healthy human individuals. Sequencing was at deep level. Several immunoSEQ plates received, in even portions, the genomic DNA of each subset. Sequenced by immunoSEQ multiplex PCR; TCRdb stores in-frame clones only, minus some. The sample yields 2.5 million or so clones, about 92% seen once. Notes on this clone: Its target is unknown.

Per germline, CDR1 SGHNT and CDR2 YYREEE (reference sequence). There are 14 residues in the CDR3. V was clipped by 0 bases and J by 4 bases, with 8 bases between them. Whole-study results and caveats: Estimated richness values were generally larger in naive subsets than in memory subsets. Rarefaction gave evidence that sorted-subset sequencing remained incomplete despite large depth.

The sequence derives from a man between 18 and 29 years old in good health. The chain links TRBV5-4 to TRBJ2-1, with D perhaps TRBD1 (6 bases). Sequenced sample: naive CD4+ T cells sorted from blood. Subset in this sample: CD45RA+ positively selected. The CDR3 DNA follows: TGTGCCAGCAGCTTGGAACAGGGTTACAATGAGCAGTTCTTC. As protein: CASSLEQGYNEQFF. Filled out from reference TRBV5-4 and TRBJ2-1, the complete variable domain reads ETGVTQSPTHLIKTRGQQVTLRCSSQSGHNTVSWYQQALGQGPQFIFQYYREEENGRGNFPPRFSGLQFPNYSSELNVNALELDDSALYLCASSLEQGYNEQFFGPGTRLTVL.